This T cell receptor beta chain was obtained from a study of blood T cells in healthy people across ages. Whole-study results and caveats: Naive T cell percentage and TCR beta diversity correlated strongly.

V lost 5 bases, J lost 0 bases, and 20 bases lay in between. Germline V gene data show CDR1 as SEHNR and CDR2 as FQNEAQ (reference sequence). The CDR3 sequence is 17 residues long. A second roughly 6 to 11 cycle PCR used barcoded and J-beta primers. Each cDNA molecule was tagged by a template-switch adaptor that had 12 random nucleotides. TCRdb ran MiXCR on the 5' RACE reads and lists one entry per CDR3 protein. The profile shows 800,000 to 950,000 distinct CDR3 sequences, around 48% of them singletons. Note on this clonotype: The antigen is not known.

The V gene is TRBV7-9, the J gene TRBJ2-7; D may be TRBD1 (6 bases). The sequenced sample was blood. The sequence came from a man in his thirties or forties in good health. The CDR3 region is CASSPWTEDMSSYEQYF. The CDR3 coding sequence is TGTGCCAGCAGCCCTTGGACAGAGGACATGAGCTCCTACGAGCAGTACTTC. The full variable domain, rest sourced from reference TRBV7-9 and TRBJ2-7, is DTGVSQNPRHKITKRGQNVTFRCDPISEHNRLYWYRQTLGQGPEFLTYFQNEAQLEKSRLLSDRFSAERPKGSFSTLEIQRTEQGDSAMYLCASSPWTEDMSSYEQYFGPGTRLTVT.